This T cell receptor beta chain was sequenced during a study of blood T cell repertoires in COVID-19. Per the study methods: Estimated nucleated cell counts came from reference gene primer amplification. TCRdb's copy holds only in-frame clones and misses some; the assay was immunoSEQ multiplex PCR. The V and J calls and clone size are taken from that table; D and trimming were inferred from the DNA. Among about 370,000 clones, nearly 90% were seen once, and the ten largest hold 5% to 8.5%. This CDR3 has 15 amino acids. The germline V and J ends were trimmed by 1 base and 8 bases, with 15 bases remaining between them. CDR1 is SGHVS, CDR2 FQNEAQ, per germline.

The sequence was collected from a man younger than 35 with active or convalescent COVID-19. Sequenced: peripheral blood. V gene TRBV7-8 combines with J gene TRBJ2-1; D is unclear. The DNA for the CDR3 is TGTGCCAGCAGCTTAGTTGTTCCGGGTACGGATGAGCAGTTCTTC. Amino acids: CASSLVVPGTDEQFF.